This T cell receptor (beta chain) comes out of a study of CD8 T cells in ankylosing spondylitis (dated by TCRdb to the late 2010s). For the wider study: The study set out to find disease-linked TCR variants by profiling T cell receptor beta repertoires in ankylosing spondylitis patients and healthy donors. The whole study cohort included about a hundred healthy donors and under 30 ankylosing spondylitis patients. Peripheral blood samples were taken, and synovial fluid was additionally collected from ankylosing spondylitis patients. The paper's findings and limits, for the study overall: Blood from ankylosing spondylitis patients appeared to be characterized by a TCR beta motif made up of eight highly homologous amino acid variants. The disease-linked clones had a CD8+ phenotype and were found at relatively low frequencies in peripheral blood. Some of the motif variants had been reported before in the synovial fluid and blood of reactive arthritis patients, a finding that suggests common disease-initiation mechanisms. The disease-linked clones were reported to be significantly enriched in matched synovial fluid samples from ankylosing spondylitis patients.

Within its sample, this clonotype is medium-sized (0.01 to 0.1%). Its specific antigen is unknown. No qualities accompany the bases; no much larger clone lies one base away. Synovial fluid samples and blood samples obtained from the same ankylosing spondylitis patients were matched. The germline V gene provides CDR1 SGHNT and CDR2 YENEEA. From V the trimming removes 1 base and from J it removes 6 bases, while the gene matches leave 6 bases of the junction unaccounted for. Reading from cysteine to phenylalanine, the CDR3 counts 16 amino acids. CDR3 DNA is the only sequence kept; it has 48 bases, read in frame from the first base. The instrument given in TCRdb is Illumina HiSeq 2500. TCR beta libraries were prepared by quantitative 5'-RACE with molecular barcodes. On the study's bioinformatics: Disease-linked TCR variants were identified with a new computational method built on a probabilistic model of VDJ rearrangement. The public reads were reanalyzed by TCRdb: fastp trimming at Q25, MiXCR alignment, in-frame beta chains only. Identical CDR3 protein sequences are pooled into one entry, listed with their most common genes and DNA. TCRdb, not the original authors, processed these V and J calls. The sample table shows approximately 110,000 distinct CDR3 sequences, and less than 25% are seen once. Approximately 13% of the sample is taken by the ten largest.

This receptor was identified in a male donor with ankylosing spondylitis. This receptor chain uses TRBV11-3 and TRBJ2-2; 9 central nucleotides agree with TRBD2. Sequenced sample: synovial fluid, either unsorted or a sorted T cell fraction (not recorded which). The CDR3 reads CASSLGPLAGPGELFF. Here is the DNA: TGTGCCAGCAGCTTAGGGCCCCTAGCGGGACCCGGGGAGCTGTTTTTT. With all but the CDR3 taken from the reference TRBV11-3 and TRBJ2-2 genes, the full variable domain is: EAGVVQSPRYKIIEKKQPVAFWCNPISGHNTLYWYLQNLGQGPELLIRYENEEAVDDSQLPKDRFSAERLKGVDSTLKIQPAELGDSAVYLCASSLGPLAGPGELFFGEGSRLTVL.